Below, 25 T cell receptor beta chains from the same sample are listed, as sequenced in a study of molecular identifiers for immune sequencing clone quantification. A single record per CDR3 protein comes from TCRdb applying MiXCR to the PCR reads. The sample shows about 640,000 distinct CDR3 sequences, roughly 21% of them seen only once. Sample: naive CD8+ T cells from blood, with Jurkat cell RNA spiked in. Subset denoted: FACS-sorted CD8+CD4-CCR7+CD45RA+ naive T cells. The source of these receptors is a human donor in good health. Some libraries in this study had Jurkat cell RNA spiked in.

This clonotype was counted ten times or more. CDR3 sequence (DNA): TGTGCCATCAGCGAATACTACGAGCAGTACTTC. This gives the protein CAISEYYEQYF. The V gene is TRBV10-3, the J gene TRBJ2-7; D not resolved. V was shortened by 6 bases and J by 3 bases, with 6 bases between the two germline ends. The CDR3 loop spans 11 amino acids. Germline loops: CDR1 ENHRY, CDR2 SYGVKD.

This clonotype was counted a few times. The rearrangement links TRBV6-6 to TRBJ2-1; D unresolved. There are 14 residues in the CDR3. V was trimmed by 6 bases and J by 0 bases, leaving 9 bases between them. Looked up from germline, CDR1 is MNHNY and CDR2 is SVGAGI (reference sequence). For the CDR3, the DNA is TGTGCCAGCAGGGTGGAATCCTCCTACAATGAGCAGTTCTTC. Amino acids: CASRVESSYNEQFF.

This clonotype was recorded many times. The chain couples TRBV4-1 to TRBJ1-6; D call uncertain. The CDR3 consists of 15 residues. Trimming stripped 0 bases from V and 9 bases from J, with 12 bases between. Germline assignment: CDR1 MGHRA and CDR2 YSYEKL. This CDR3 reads CASSQDDISGSPLHF. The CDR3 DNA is TGCGCCAGCAGCCAAGACGACATCTCCGGTTCACCCCTCCACTTT.

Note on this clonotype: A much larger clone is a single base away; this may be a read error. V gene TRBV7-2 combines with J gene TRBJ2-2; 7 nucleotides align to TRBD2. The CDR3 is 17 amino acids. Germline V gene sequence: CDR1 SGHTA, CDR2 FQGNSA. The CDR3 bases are TGTGCCGGCAGCCTCCTCGAGCGGGAATTTAACACCGGGGAGCTGTTTTTT. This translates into CAGSLLEREFNTGELFF.

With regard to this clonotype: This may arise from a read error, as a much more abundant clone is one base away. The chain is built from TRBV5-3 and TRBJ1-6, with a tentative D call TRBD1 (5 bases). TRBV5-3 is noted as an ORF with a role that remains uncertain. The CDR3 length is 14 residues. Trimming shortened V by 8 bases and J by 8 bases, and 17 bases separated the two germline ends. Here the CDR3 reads CASSQGRGDSPLHF. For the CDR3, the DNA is TGTGCCAGCAGCCAGGGACGGGGTGATTCACCCCTCCACTTT.

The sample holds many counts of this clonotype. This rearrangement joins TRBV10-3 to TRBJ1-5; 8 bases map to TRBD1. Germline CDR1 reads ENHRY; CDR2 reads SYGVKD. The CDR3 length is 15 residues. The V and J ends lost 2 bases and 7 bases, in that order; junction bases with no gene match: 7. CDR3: CAISETTGEGQPQHF. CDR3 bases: TGTGCCATCAGTGAGACGACAGGGGAGGGGCAGCCCCAGCATTTT.

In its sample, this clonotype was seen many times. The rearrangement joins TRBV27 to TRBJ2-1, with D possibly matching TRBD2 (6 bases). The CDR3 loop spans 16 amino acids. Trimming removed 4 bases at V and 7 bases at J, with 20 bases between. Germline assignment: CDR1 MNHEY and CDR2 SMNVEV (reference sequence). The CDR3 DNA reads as TGTGCCAGCAGTTCCCGAGGGGTGCTAGCGAGAAATGAGCAGTTCTTC. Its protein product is CASSSRGVLARNEQFF.

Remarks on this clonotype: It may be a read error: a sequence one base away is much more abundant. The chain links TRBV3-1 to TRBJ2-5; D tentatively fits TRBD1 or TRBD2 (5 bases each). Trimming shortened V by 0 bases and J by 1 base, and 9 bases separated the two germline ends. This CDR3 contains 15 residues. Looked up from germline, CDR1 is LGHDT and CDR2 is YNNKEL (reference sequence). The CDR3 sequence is CASSQEKGTQETQYF. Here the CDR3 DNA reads TGTGCCAGCAGCCAAGAGAAGGGGACCCAAGAGACCCAGTACTTC.

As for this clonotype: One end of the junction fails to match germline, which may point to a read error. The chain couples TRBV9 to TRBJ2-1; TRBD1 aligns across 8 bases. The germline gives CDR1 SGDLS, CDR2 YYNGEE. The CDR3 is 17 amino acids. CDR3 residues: CVSSATTQDRVYNEQFF. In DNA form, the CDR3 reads TGTGTCAGCAGCGCCACGACGCAGGACAGGGTCTACAATGAGCAGTTCTTC.

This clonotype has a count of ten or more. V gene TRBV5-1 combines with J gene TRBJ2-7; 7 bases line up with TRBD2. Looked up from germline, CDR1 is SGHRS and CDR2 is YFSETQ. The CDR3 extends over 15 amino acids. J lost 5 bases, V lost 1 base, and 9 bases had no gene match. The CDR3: CASSLSGQRGDEQYF. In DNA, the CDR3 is TGCGCCAGCAGCTTGTCCGGCCAGCGGGGTGACGAGCAGTACTTC.

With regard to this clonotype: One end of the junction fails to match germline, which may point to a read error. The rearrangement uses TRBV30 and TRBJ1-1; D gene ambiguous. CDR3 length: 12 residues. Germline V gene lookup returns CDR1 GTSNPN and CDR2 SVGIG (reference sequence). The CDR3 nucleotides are TGTGCCCGCTTCGGAGAGAACACTGAGGCTTTCTTT. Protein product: CARFGENTEAFF.

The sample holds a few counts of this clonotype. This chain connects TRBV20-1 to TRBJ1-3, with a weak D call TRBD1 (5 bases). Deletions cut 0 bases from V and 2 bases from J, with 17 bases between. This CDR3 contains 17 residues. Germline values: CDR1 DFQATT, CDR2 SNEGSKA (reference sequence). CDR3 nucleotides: TGCAGTGCTAGAGACGCACTAGGGGTTCGGGCTGGAAACACCATATATTTT. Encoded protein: CSARDALGVRAGNTIYF.

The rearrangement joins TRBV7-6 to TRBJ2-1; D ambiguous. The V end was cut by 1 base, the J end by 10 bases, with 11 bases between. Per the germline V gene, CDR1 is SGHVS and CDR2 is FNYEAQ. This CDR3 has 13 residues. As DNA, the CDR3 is TGTGCCAGCAGCTTAGGGTTTAGCAACGAGCAGTTCTTC. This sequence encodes CASSLGFSNEQFF.

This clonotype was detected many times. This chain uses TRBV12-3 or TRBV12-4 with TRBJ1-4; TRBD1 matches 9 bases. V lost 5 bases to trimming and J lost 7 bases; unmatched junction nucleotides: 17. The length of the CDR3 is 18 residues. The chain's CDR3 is CASSPGQGVDEELEKLFF. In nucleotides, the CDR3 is TGTGCCAGCAGTCCGGGACAGGGTGTTGATGAGGAACTTGAAAAACTGTTTTTT.

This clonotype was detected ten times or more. The CDR3 region is CASSYPDTFANTGELFF. Here the CDR3 DNA reads TGTGCCAGCAGTTACCCTGACACGTTCGCGAACACCGGGGAGCTGTTTTTT. The rearrangement joins TRBV6-2 or TRBV6-3 to TRBJ2-2; the D is unclear. The CDR3 sequence is 17 residues long. Trimming stripped 2 bases from V and 0 bases from J, with 13 bases between. CDR1 is MNHEY, CDR2 SVGEGT, per germline.

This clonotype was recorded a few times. The CDR3: CASSQDRGGSNNSPLHF. The CDR3 coding sequence is TGCGCCAGCAGCCAAGATCGGGGGGGATCAAATAATTCACCCCTCCACTTT. The V gene is TRBV4-3, the J gene TRBJ1-6, with TRBD1 as a possible D gene (5 bases). The CDR3 runs to 17 residues. The germline V gene encodes CDR1 LGHNA and CDR2 YSLEER. Trimming left V 0 bases short and J 5 bases short, with 14 bases between.

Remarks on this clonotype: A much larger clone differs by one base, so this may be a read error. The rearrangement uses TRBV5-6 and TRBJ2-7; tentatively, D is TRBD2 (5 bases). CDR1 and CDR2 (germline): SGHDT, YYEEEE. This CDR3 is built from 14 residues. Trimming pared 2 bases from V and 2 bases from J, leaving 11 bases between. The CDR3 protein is CASSFVQAAYEQYF. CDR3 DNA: TGTGCCAGCAGCTTTGTACAAGCGGCCTACGAGCAGTACTTC.

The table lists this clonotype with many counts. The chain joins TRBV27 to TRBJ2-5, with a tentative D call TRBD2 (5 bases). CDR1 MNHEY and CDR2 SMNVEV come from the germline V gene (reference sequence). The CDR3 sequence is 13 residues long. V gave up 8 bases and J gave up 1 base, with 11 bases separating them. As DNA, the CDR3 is TGTGCCAGCGGGAAACTAGGCCAAGAGACCCAGTACTTC. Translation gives CASGKLGQETQYF.

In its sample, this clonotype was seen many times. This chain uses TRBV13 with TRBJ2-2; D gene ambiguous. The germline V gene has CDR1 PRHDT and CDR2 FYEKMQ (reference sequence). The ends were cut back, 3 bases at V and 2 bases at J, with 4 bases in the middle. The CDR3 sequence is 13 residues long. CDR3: CASSFRNTGELFF. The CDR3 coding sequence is TGTGCCAGCAGCTTCCGTAACACCGGGGAGCTGTTTTTT. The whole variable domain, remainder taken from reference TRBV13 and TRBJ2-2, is AAGVIQSPRHLIKEKRETATLKCYPIPRHDTVYWYQQGPGQDPQFLISFYEKMQSDKGSIPDRFSAQQFSDYHSELNMSSLELGDSALYFCASSFRNTGELFFGEGSRLTVL.

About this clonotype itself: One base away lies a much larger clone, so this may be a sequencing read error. The CDR3 protein is CASSDTFFPGRRPPQHF. CDR3 DNA: TGTGCCAGCAGCGACACCTTTTTCCCAGGGCGGCGGCCGCCCCAGCATTTT. V is TRBV5-3 and J is TRBJ1-5, with D possibly matching TRBD1 (5 bases). TRBV5-3 is assigned to the ORF class and has an uncertain function. The V and J ends lost 8 bases and 9 bases respectively, with 30 bases between them. CDR3 size: 17 residues.

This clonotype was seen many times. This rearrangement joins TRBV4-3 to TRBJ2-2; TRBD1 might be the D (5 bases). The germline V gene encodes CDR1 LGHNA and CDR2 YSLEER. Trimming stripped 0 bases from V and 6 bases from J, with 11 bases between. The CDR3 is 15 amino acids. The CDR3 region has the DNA TGCGCCAGCAGCCAAGATACTGGGGCAGCCGGGGAGCTGTTTTTT. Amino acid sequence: CASSQDTGAAGELFF.

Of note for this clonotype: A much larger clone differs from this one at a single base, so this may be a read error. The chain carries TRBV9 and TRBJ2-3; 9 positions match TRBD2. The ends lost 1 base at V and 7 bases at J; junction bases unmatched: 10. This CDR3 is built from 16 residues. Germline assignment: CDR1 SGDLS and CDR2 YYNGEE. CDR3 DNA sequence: TGTGCCAGCAGCGTATCCCTAGCGGGGCTAGGGTATACGCAGTATTTT. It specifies CASSVSLAGLGYTQYF.

CDR3 sequence: CSARVRTGVNEQFF. DNA of the CDR3: TGCAGTGCTAGAGTTAGGACAGGGGTAAATGAGCAGTTCTTC. This sequence joins TRBV20-1 and TRBJ2-1; 9 bases are a match to TRBD1. This CDR3 comprises 14 residues. The V gene end was trimmed by 1 base and the J gene end by 7 bases; junction bases not matched to a gene: 5. Germline CDR1 is DFQATT and CDR2 is SNEGSKA (reference sequence).

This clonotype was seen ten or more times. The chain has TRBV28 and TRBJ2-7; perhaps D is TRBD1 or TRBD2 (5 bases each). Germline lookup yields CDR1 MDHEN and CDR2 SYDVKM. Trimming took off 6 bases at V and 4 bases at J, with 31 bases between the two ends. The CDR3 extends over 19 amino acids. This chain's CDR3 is CASSREISRVLSAIYEQYF. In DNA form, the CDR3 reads TGTGCCAGCAGCCGGGAAATCTCCAGGGTCCTGTCGGCAATTTACGAGCAGTACTTC. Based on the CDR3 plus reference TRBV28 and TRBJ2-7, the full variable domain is DVKVTQSSRYLVKRTGEKVFLECVQDMDHENMFWYRQDPGLGLRLIYFSYDVKMKEKGDIPEGYSVSREKKERFSLILESASTNQTSMYLCASSREISRVLSAIYEQYFGPGTRLTVT.

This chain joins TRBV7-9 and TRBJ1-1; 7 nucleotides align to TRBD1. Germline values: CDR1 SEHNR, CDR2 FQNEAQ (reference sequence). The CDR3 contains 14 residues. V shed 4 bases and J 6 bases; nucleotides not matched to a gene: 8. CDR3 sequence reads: CASSSSGGYAEAFF. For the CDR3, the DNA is TGTGCCAGCAGCTCATCAGGGGGGTACGCTGAAGCTTTCTTT.